Listed below are T cell receptor beta chains from one sample, sequenced in a study of OX40 agonist ivuxolimab in advanced cancers. Profiling relied on immunoSEQ multiplex PCR, and the TCRdb table lists in-frame clones only, not all of them. The sample contains roughly 93,000 clones, approximately 84% of which appear only once. The sample here was CD4+ or CD8+ T cells sorted from blood, taken in a trial of the OX40 agonist ivuxolimab. The receptors shown here come from an adult with an advanced solid tumor such as melanoma, head and neck, liver or kidney cancer. Each CDR3 is given with its conserved first and last residue. Fields, in order: J gene, V gene, D gene, clone size, CDR3 protein, CDR3 DNA. A D gene is named only where the DNA matches it firmly. Rows may omit the clone size; those that give it use once, few, many or a size class.

j_call: TRBJ2-3; v_call: TRBV27; d_call: NA; clone_size: NA; cdr3_aa: CASSLRLRTDTQYF; cdr3_nt: TGTGCCAGCAGTTTACGGCTGCGCACAGATACGCAGTATTTT
j_call: TRBJ2-2; v_call: TRBV5-6; d_call: TRBD2; clone_size: NA; cdr3_aa: CASSLAGLAGASNTGELFF; cdr3_nt: TGTGCCAGCAGCTTGGCCGGGCTAGCGGGGGCCTCGAACACCGGGGAGCTGTTTTTT
j_call: TRBJ2-7; v_call: TRBV19; d_call: TRBD1; clone_size: NA; cdr3_aa: CASSPTHLDRGEQYF; cdr3_nt: TGTGCCAGTAGTCCTACCCACCTCGACAGGGGCGAGCAGTACTTC
j_call: TRBJ1-2; v_call: TRBV6-5; d_call: NA; clone_size: NA; cdr3_aa: CASSYTNYGYTF; cdr3_nt: TGTGCCAGCAGTTACACCAACTATGGCTACACCTTC
j_call: TRBJ1-2; v_call: TRBV6-6; d_call: TRBD1; clone_size: NA; cdr3_aa: CASTTGTGGYGYTF; cdr3_nt: TGTGCCAGCACCACCGGGACAGGGGGGTATGGCTACACCTTC
j_call: TRBJ1-5; v_call: TRBV12-5; d_call: NA; clone_size: NA; cdr3_aa: CASGSMTSPTRQPQHF; cdr3_nt: TGTGCTAGTGGTTCCATGACATCTCCCACCCGTCAGCCCCAGCATTTT
j_call: TRBJ2-3; v_call: TRBV5-1; d_call: NA; clone_size: NA; cdr3_aa: CASSLSRHSESTDTQYF; cdr3_nt: TGCGCCAGCAGCTTATCTCGCCACTCTGAGAGCACAGATACGCAGTATTTT
j_call: TRBJ2-7; v_call: TRBV19; d_call: NA; clone_size: NA; cdr3_aa: CASSIYLEGEQYF; cdr3_nt: TGTGCCAGTAGTATATATCTGGAGGGCGAGCAGTACTTC
j_call: TRBJ2-4; v_call: TRBV4-3; d_call: NA; clone_size: NA; cdr3_aa: CASSQVGRNIQYF; cdr3_nt: TGCGCCAGCAGCCAAGTGGGCAGAAACATTCAGTACTTC
j_call: TRBJ1-1; v_call: TRBV7-9; d_call: NA; clone_size: NA; cdr3_aa: CASSRGENTEAFF; cdr3_nt: TGTGCCAGCAGCCGTGGGGAGAACACTGAAGCTTTCTTT
j_call: TRBJ1-2; v_call: TRBV11-2; d_call: NA; clone_size: NA; cdr3_aa: CASSLDKGNYGYTF; cdr3_nt: TGTGCCAGCAGCTTAGACAAGGGGAACTATGGCTACACCTTC
j_call: TRBJ2-1; v_call: TRBV6-1; d_call: NA; clone_size: NA; cdr3_aa: CASSEAFGYEQFF; cdr3_nt: TGTGCCAGCAGTGAAGCGTTCGGCTATGAGCAGTTCTTC
j_call: TRBJ1-5; v_call: TRBV2; d_call: NA; clone_size: few; cdr3_aa: CASRGSQPQHF; cdr3_nt: TGTGCCAGCAGAGGGAGTCAGCCCCAGCATTTT
j_call: TRBJ2-3; v_call: TRBV1; d_call: NA; clone_size: NA; cdr3_aa: CTSSQRGHLDTQYF; cdr3_nt: TGCACCAGCAGCCAAAGAGGGCACTTAGATACGCAGTATTTT
j_call: TRBJ2-4; v_call: TRBV5-1; d_call: NA; clone_size: NA; cdr3_aa: CASSLAGEGNIQYF; cdr3_nt: TGCGCCAGCAGCCTAGCAGGGGAAGGGAACATTCAGTACTTC
j_call: TRBJ1-5; v_call: TRBV6-5; d_call: NA; clone_size: NA; cdr3_aa: CASSYSLDQPQHF; cdr3_nt: TGTGCCAGCAGTTACTCTTTAGATCAGCCCCAGCATTTT
j_call: TRBJ2-1; v_call: TRBV10-2; d_call: TRBD2; clone_size: NA; cdr3_aa: CASSESRAGGNEQFF; cdr3_nt: TGCGCCAGCAGTGAGTCGAGGGCGGGAGGCAATGAGCAGTTCTTC
j_call: TRBJ1-2; v_call: TRBV9; d_call: TRBD1; clone_size: NA; cdr3_aa: CASSVEVGQGYFTF; cdr3_nt: TGTGCCAGCAGCGTAGAAGTGGGACAGGGATACTTCACCTTC
j_call: TRBJ1-1; v_call: TRBV21-1; d_call: NA; clone_size: NA; cdr3_aa: CASSKGTDTEAFF; cdr3_nt: TGTGCCAGCAGCAAGGGGACAGACACTGAAGCTTTCTTT
j_call: TRBJ1-5; v_call: TRBV12-5; d_call: NA; clone_size: NA; cdr3_aa: CASGKTGNQPQHF; cdr3_nt: TGTGCTAGTGGCAAGACAGGCAATCAGCCCCAGCATTTT
j_call: TRBJ1-5; v_call: TRBV6-1; d_call: NA; clone_size: few; cdr3_aa: CASSERAQPQHF; cdr3_nt: TGTGCCAGCAGTGAAAGGGCTCAGCCCCAGCATTTT
j_call: TRBJ1-3; v_call: TRBV5-4; d_call: NA; clone_size: NA; cdr3_aa: CASRGDNSGNTIYF; cdr3_nt: TGTGCCAGCAGAGGGGACAACTCTGGAAACACCATATATTTT
j_call: TRBJ1-2; v_call: TRBV7-9; d_call: TRBD1; clone_size: many; cdr3_aa: CASSSGTVYGYTF; cdr3_nt: TGTGCCAGCAGCAGCGGGACAGTTTACGGCTACACCTTC
j_call: TRBJ1-6; v_call: TRBV11-1; d_call: TRBD1; clone_size: NA; cdr3_aa: CASSPQGVISPLHF; cdr3_nt: TGTGCCAGCAGCCCACAGGGGGTGATTTCACCCCTCCACTTT
j_call: TRBJ1-6; v_call: TRBV25-1; d_call: NA; clone_size: few; cdr3_aa: CASSERGRGSPLHF; cdr3_nt: TGTGCCAGCAGTGAACGGGGTAGAGGCTCACCCCTCCACTTT
j_call: TRBJ2-4; v_call: TRBV6-5; d_call: TRBD1; clone_size: few; cdr3_aa: CASSRTGISGNIQYF; cdr3_nt: TGTGCCAGCAGTCGGACAGGGATATCCGGGAACATTCAGTACTTC
j_call: TRBJ1-2; v_call: TRBV19; d_call: NA; clone_size: once; cdr3_aa: CASSTGGAVYGYTF; cdr3_nt: TGTGCCAGTAGTACCGGGGGAGCCGTGTATGGCTACACCTTC
j_call: TRBJ1-3; v_call: TRBV6-5; d_call: NA; clone_size: NA; cdr3_aa: CASSPGTHSGNTIYF; cdr3_nt: TGTGCCAGCAGCCCCGGGACACACTCTGGAAACACCATATATTTT